This T cell receptor (beta chain) was identified during a study of T cells after yellow fever vaccination. Study context: Preparation of fractions with low cell numbers was performed using SMART-Seq v4 Ultra Low Input. General study results and limits: A large majority of primary-vaccination clones showed up again after the booster (96% CD4, approximately 90% CD8). The CD4 compartment and the CD8 compartment contained a small share of clonotypes in common.

Production of TCR cDNA was by 5'RACE template switching, which also added a universal primer site and UMIs. TCRdb re-called the 5' RACE reads through MiXCR, storing one row per CDR3 protein. Of approximately 140,000 distinct CDR3 sequences in the sample, less than 9.5% were seen once. This clonotype was counted at least ten times. Its matching antigen is unknown. The CDR3 has 13 residues. Trimming stripped 2 bases from V and 2 bases from J, with 9 bases between. Germline CDR1 is DFQATT and CDR2 is SNEGSKA (reference sequence). The J gene is TRBJ1-2, the V gene TRBV20-1; D call uncertain. The sample here was CD4+ T cells sorted from PBMCs, taken 5 days after the yellow fever booster vaccination. This receptor was identified in a man younger than 45 who received the YFV17D yellow fever vaccine. The CDR3 protein is CSARMKWNYGYTF. The DNA for the CDR3 is TGCAGTGCTAGAATGAAGTGGAACTATGGCTACACCTTC.